Presented here are 23 T cell receptor beta chains from one specimen sequenced in a study of T-cell reconstitution after alpha-beta-depleted transplantation in children. The authors prepared the TCRbeta library with unique molecular identifiers. Each CDR3 protein gets one entry after TCRdb re-called the PCR reads with MiXCR. The sample has 250,000 to 350,000 distinct CDR3 sequences, over 8% seen once. The sequencing here drew on PBMCs from the stem cell graft donor, taken from the stem cell graft. These receptors came from a human donor who donated a stem cell graft to a child with SCID.

This clonotype has more than one count but fewer than ten. The J gene is TRBJ2-1, the V gene TRBV6-2 or TRBV6-3; 7 nucleotides match TRBD2. The CDR3 contains 18 residues. Trimming took 1 base from V and 0 from J; bases not matched to a gene: 9. Germline lookup yields CDR1 MNHEY and CDR2 SVGEGT. The CDR3 is CASSYFSGALLSYNEQFF. CDR3 DNA: TGTGCCAGCAGTTACTTCAGCGGGGCGCTACTCTCCTACAATGAGCAGTTCTTC.

This clonotype turned up a few times. The chain is built from TRBV27 and TRBJ1-5, with D tentatively TRBD1 (5 bases). The CDR3 sequence is 14 residues long. Germline CDR1 reads MNHEY; CDR2 reads SMNVEV (reference sequence). V dropped 4 bases and J dropped 0 bases, with 7 bases sitting between them. The CDR3 DNA is TGTGCCAGCAGTTGGGGCAGTAGCAATCAGCCCCAGCATTTT. Protein product: CASSWGSSNQPQHF.

This clonotype was observed a few times. The chain joins TRBV3-1 to TRBJ1-1; a weak D match, TRBD1 (5 bases). This CDR3 comprises 14 residues. Trimming removed 3 bases from V and 1 base from J, with 9 bases in between. CDR1 and CDR2 (germline): LGHDT, YNNKEL (reference sequence). The CDR3 bases are TGTGCCAGCAGCCACCGACAGCAGAACACTGAAGCTTTCTTT. Its translation: CASSHRQQNTEAFF.

This clonotype was detected many times. This chain links TRBV10-3 with TRBJ2-5; 9 positions agree with TRBD2. Germline values: CDR1 ENHRY, CDR2 SYGVKD. V gave up 5 bases and J gave up 2 bases; unmatched junction bases: 3. This CDR3 comprises 14 residues. The CDR3: CAISQSGGQETQYF. CDR3 nucleotides: TGTGCCATCAGTCAGAGCGGGGGGCAAGAGACCCAGTACTTC.

Only a few counts were recorded for this clonotype. The chain is built from TRBV11-2 and TRBJ1-1, with unresolved D. This CDR3 has 15 amino acids. Germline V lookup: CDR1 SGHAT, CDR2 FQNNGV. V lost 4 bases to trimming and J lost 0 bases, with 12 bases between them. CDR3 residues: CASSYPVALNTEAFF. Written as DNA, the CDR3 is TGTGCCAGCAGCTACCCGGTTGCCCTGAACACTGAAGCTTTCTTT.

The sample holds a few counts of this clonotype. The V call is TRBV20-1, the J call TRBJ1-2; tentative D call: TRBD1 (5 bases). CDR3 length equals 12 residues. CDR1 and CDR2 from the germline V gene are DFQATT and SNEGSKA (reference sequence). V dropped 2 bases and J dropped 7 bases, with 11 bases sitting between them. The CDR3 loop is CSARIGHTGYTF. For the CDR3, the DNA is TGCAGTGCTAGAATAGGACATACTGGCTACACCTTC.

A few counts support this clonotype. The chain recombines TRBV9 with TRBJ2-3; tentative D call: TRBD2 (5 bases). Per the germline V gene, CDR1 is SGDLS and CDR2 is YYNGEE. This CDR3 contains 15 residues. V was shortened by 0 bases and J by 1 base, with 9 bases between the two germline ends. The CDR3 spells CASSVVPGGTDTQYF. The DNA for the CDR3 is TGTGCCAGCAGCGTAGTCCCCGGGGGCACAGATACGCAGTATTTT.

V usage is TRBV19 and J usage is TRBJ2-6, with a tentative D call TRBD1 (6 bases). V was trimmed by 8 bases and J by 0 bases, leaving 20 bases between them. Germline CDR1 LNHDA, CDR2 SQIVND (reference sequence). The CDR3 extends over 18 amino acids. CDR3 loop: CASFAGRGPLSGANVLTF. As DNA, the CDR3 is TGTGCCAGTTTCGCCGGCAGGGGACCCCTCTCTGGGGCCAACGTCCTGACTTTC. Complete variable domain (other parts from reference TRBV19 and TRBJ2-6): DGGITQSPKYLFRKEGQNVTLSCEQNLNHDAMYWYRQDPGQGLRLIYYSQIVNDFQKGDIAEGYSVSREKKESFPLTVTSAQKNPTAFYLCASFAGRGPLSGANVLTFGAGSRLTVL.

The chain couples TRBV3-1 to TRBJ2-7; tentative D call: TRBD1 (5 bases). V gave up 5 bases and J gave up 4 bases, with 12 bases separating them. Germline V lookup: CDR1 LGHDT, CDR2 YNNKEL (reference sequence). This CDR3 has 13 residues. This CDR3 reads CASSFRGAYEQYF. DNA for the CDR3: TGTGCCAGCAGCTTTCGTGGGGCGTACGAGCAGTACTTC.

The gene calls are TRBV12-5 and TRBJ2-3, with TRBD2 matching over 7 bases. This CDR3 comprises 16 residues. CDR1 and CDR2 from the germline V gene are LGHNT and FRNRAP. The ends lost 0 bases at V and 3 bases at J; junction bases unmatched: 6. The CDR3 is CASGLVGRAWTDTQYF. In nucleotides, the CDR3 is TGTGCTAGTGGTTTGGTAGGGAGGGCCTGGACAGATACGCAGTATTTT.

At least ten counts were recorded for this clonotype. The chain employs TRBV12-3 or TRBV12-4 and TRBJ1-6; the match to TRBD1 covers 7 bases. The CDR3 contains 15 residues. V was pared by 4 bases and J by 9 bases, with 9 bases of the junction left unmatched. The CDR3 is CASSSSTGPGSPLHF. CDR3 nucleotide sequence: TGTGCCAGCAGTTCCTCGACAGGGCCCGGTTCACCCCTCCACTTT.

There are many counts of this clonotype. This chain connects TRBV5-1 to TRBJ2-7; 11 bases align to TRBD1. Germline-derived CDR1 and CDR2 are SGHRS and YFSETQ. V gave up 2 bases and J gave up 3 bases; unmatched junction bases: 4. This CDR3 comprises 15 residues. Here the CDR3 DNA reads TGCGCCAGCAGCTTCGGACAGGGGGCAAACTACGAGCAGTACTTC. It translates to CASSFGQGANYEQYF.

V usage is TRBV7-9 and J usage is TRBJ1-5, with D perhaps matching TRBD1 (5 bases). Between the trimmed V and J ends, which lost 7 bases and 3 bases, there was a span of 10 bases. Germline CDR1 and CDR2: SEHNR and FQNEAQ (reference sequence). This CDR3 is built from 13 residues. The CDR3 nucleotides read TGTGCCAGCACAGACAGCTCCAATCAGCCCCAGCATTTT. It translates to CASTDSSNQPQHF.

The chain recombines TRBV20-1 with TRBJ1-5; TRBD1 matches at 9 bases. Looked up from germline, CDR1 is DFQATT and CDR2 is SNEGSKA (reference sequence). This CDR3 spans 16 amino acids. V dropped 5 bases and J dropped 3; count of bases not matched to a gene: 11. This CDR3 reads CSAWKPGQGDNQPQHF. Written as DNA, the CDR3 is TGCAGTGCTTGGAAGCCGGGACAGGGCGACAATCAGCCCCAGCATTTT.

This clonotype occurred many times. This rearrangement joins TRBV7-3 to TRBJ2-2; 7 bases match TRBD1. CDR1 is SGHTA, CDR2 FQGTGA, per germline. The CDR3 covers 13 residues. The trim removed 3 bases at V and 6 bases at J, leaving 1 base unmatched. CDR3: CASSFDRAGELFF. Written as DNA, the CDR3 is TGTGCCAGCAGCTTCGACAGGGCCGGGGAGCTGTTTTTT.

This clonotype was picked up a small number of times. The chain uses TRBV25-1 and TRBJ1-2; D is perhaps TRBD1 (5 bases). This CDR3 has 13 residues. Germline assignment: CDR1 MGHDK and CDR2 SYGVNS. Trimming shortened V by 4 bases and J by 2 bases, and 8 bases separated the two germline ends. CDR3 DNA sequence: TGTGCCAGCAGTGGGGACGGAAACTATGGCTACACCTTC. As protein: CASSGDGNYGYTF.

This clonotype was picked up a small number of times. The rearrangement uses TRBV5-4 and TRBJ2-1; 9 bases align to TRBD1. The V gene's germline CDR1 is SGHNT and CDR2 YYREEE (reference sequence). The V and J ends lost 4 bases and 4 bases, in that order; junction bases with no gene match: 6. This CDR3 has 15 residues. The chain's CDR3 is CASSPRTGEYNEQFF. The CDR3 region has the DNA TGTGCCAGCAGCCCCCGGACAGGGGAGTACAATGAGCAGTTCTTC. Together with reference TRBV5-4 and TRBJ2-1, the CDR3 gives the full variable domain: ETGVTQSPTHLIKTRGQQVTLRCSSQSGHNTVSWYQQALGQGPQFIFQYYREEENGRGNFPPRFSGLQFPNYSSELNVNALELDDSALYLCASSPRTGEYNEQFFGPGTRLTVL.

The CDR3 nucleotides are TGTGCCAGCACTAAGGACAGGGGGCTTAGCAATCAGCCCCAGCATTTT. Translation gives CASTKDRGLSNQPQHF. The chain employs TRBV12-3 or TRBV12-4 and TRBJ1-5; 11 bases are a match to TRBD1. J gave up 0 bases and V 7 bases, and 5 bases lay outside the gene matches. This CDR3 region has 16 residues.

The rearrangement uses TRBV25-1 and TRBJ2-5; D gene ambiguous. Looked up from germline, CDR1 is MGHDK and CDR2 is SYGVNS. The ends were cut back, 3 bases at V and 5 bases at J, with 13 bases in the middle. This CDR3 spans 14 amino acids. The CDR3 protein is CASSDPSLTETQYF. CDR3 DNA: TGTGCCAGCAGTGATCCCTCGTTGACGGAGACCCAGTACTTC.

This clonotype was seen many times. This chain links TRBV3-1 with TRBJ2-1; 10 bases map to TRBD2. Unmatched junction bases numbered 14, after V lost 6 bases and J lost 6 bases. This CDR3 has 17 amino acids. Germline CDR1 reads LGHDT; CDR2 reads YNNKEL (reference sequence). The CDR3 spells CASSTAGVAGGGNEQFF. The CDR3 DNA reads as TGTGCCAGCAGTACCGCCGGTGTAGCGGGGGGAGGCAATGAGCAGTTCTTC.

This clonotype came up a few times. The V gene is TRBV21-1, the J gene TRBJ1-6; TRBD1 reflects the table's D call only, with no check against the DNA. TRBV21-1 is flagged as a pseudogene. The CDR3 is 18 amino acids. CDR3 bases: TGTGCCAGCGGCCAGGGACAGGGGTTGAGCTCCTATAATTCACCCCTCCACTTT. Translated, it gives CASGQGQGLSSYNSPLHF.

This clonotype was seen ten or more times. This chain uses TRBV7-9 with TRBJ2-7; D perhaps matches TRBD2 (5 bases). Looked up from germline, CDR1 is SEHNR and CDR2 is FQNEAQ (reference sequence). The germline V and J ends were trimmed by 5 bases and 7 bases, with 12 bases remaining between them. This CDR3 is 12 amino acids long. CDR3 residues: CASSPTGVEQYF. The CDR3 DNA is TGTGCCAGCAGCCCAACCGGGGTTGAGCAGTACTTC. Full variable domain (remainder filled in from reference TRBV7-9 and TRBJ2-7): DTGVSQNPRHKITKRGQNVTFRCDPISEHNRLYWYRQTLGQGPEFLTYFQNEAQLEKSRLLSDRFSAERPKGSFSTLEIQRTEQGDSAMYLCASSPTGVEQYFGPGTRLTVT.

The rearrangement joins TRBV5-1 to TRBJ2-7; 10 bases fit TRBD1. Per germline, CDR1 SGHRS and CDR2 YFSETQ. Trimming took 0 bases from V and 2 from J; bases not matched to a gene: 8. This CDR3 contains 17 residues. The CDR3 here is CASSLGSAGTGAYEQYF. The CDR3 DNA sequence: TGCGCCAGCAGCTTGGGGTCGGCCGGGACAGGGGCCTACGAGCAGTACTTC.